Following are 10 T cell receptor beta chains from one sample sequenced in a study of identical twins. Via MiXCR, TCRdb re-called the 5' RACE reads, giving one row per CDR3 protein. The sample comprises roughly 770,000 distinct CDR3 sequences, roughly 20% of which are singletons, and 13% rests with the top ten. The same specimen was also included in a second study, on T cells expressing NK-cell markers.

Material: PBMCs. The receptors here all came from a woman under 30 in good health.

The chain uses TRBV5-1 and TRBJ1-1, with 8 bases that match TRBD1. This CDR3 is 15 amino acids long. V lost 0 bases and J lost 6; bases outside the gene matches: 7. Germline V gives CDR1 SGHRS, CDR2 YFSETQ. The CDR3 nucleotides are TGCGCCAGCAGCTTGGTAACAGGGGGATTTGCTGAAGCTTTCTTT. Protein: CASSLVTGGFAEAFF. The full variable domain, completed using reference TRBV5-1 and TRBJ1-1, is KAGVTQTPRYLIKTRGQQVTLSCSPISGHRSVSWYQQTPGQGLQFLFEYFSETQRNKGNFPGRFSGRQFSNSRSEMNVSTLELGDSALYLCASSLVTGGFAEAFFGQGTRLTVV.

The chain links TRBV7-9 to TRBJ2-7, with 8 nucleotides matching TRBD2. V lost 5 bases, J lost 6 bases, and 9 bases stayed unmatched. This CDR3 comprises 14 residues. The germline V gene encodes CDR1 SEHNR and CDR2 FQNEAQ (reference sequence). The CDR3 protein is CASSISGVRLEQYF. Written as DNA, the CDR3 is TGTGCCAGCAGCATTAGCGGGGTTCGACTCGAGCAGTACTTC.

This clonotype was seen a handful of times. The chain has TRBV7-8 and TRBJ2-2; TRBD2 is a possible D gene (5 bases). This CDR3 has 15 amino acids. V was shortened by 1 base and J by 5 bases, with 11 bases between the two germline ends. The germline V gene has CDR1 SGHVS and CDR2 FQNEAQ. The CDR3 is CASSLGGPRTGELFF. The CDR3 region has the DNA TGTGCCAGCAGCTTAGGCGGGCCTCGTACCGGGGAGCTGTTTTTT.

The sample holds a few counts of this clonotype. The J gene is TRBJ1-1, the V gene TRBV15; D call uncertain. The length of the CDR3 is 12 residues. V lost 0 bases, J lost 6 bases, and 5 bases lay in between. CDR1 is LNHNV, CDR2 YYDKDF, per germline (reference sequence). In DNA form, the CDR3 reads TGTGCCACCAGCAGAGATAGTTCTGAAGCTTTCTTT. Its translation is CATSRDSSEAFF.

This clonotype was recorded a few times. This chain connects TRBV5-1 to TRBJ2-6; 8 bases match TRBD1. Germline lookup yields CDR1 SGHRS and CDR2 YFSETQ. Trimming took 4 bases from V and 4 from J; bases not matched to a gene: 10. CDR3 length equals 17 residues. The CDR3 is CASSPENRGAGANVLTF. The CDR3 bases are TGCGCCAGCAGCCCAGAAAACAGGGGGGCAGGGGCCAACGTCCTGACTTTC.

This clonotype was seen a few times. The chain has TRBV4-2 and TRBJ1-1; 8 bases map to TRBD1. Looked up from germline, CDR1 is LGHNA and CDR2 is YNFKEQ. This CDR3 region has 17 residues. Germline trimming cut 0 bases from V and 4 bases from J; bases unmatched to any gene: 10. CDR3 sequence (DNA): TGTGCCAGCAGCCAAGATAGGACGACAGGGGTTCGCACTGAAGCTTTCTTT. Protein sequence: CASSQDRTTGVRTEAFF.

J is TRBJ1-1 and V is TRBV29-1; 9 nucleotides align to TRBD1. This CDR3 is 15 amino acids long. V shed 3 bases and J 0 bases; nucleotides not matched to a gene: 5. Germline V gene lookup returns CDR1 SQVTM and CDR2 ANQGSEA. The CDR3 coding sequence is TGCAGCGTTGACCGACAGGGGGGCGTGAACACTGAAGCTTTCTTT. Its translation is CSVDRQGGVNTEAFF.

This clonotype has only a few counts. As DNA, the CDR3 is TGTGCCAGCAGGACTCAGGACTACCGGTTCGTCTGCGAGCAGTACTTC. Translated, it gives CASRTQDYRFVCEQYF. The chain couples TRBV7-9 to TRBJ2-7; D is possibly TRBD2 (6 bases). Deletions cut 6 bases from V and 6 bases from J, with 24 bases between. CDR3 length: 16 residues. Germline V lookup: CDR1 SEHNR, CDR2 FQNEAQ (reference sequence).

In its sample, this clonotype was seen a few times. The genes are TRBV7-6 and TRBJ2-7; D gene unclear. V gave up 0 bases and J gave up 4 bases, with 10 bases separating them. CDR3 length equals 14 residues. Germline-derived CDR1 and CDR2 are SGHVS and FNYEAQ. CDR3 sequence reads: CASSLASTGYEQYF. As DNA, the CDR3 is TGTGCCAGCAGCTTAGCCTCCACGGGTTACGAGCAGTACTTC. Supplemented by reference TRBV7-6 and TRBJ2-7, the full variable domain reads GAGVSQSPRYKVTKRGQDVALRCDPISGHVSLYWYRQALGQGPEFLTYFNYEAQQDKSGLPNDRFSAERPEGSISTLTIQRTEQRDSAMYRCASSLASTGYEQYFGPGTRLTVT.

The V gene is TRBV24-1, the J gene TRBJ2-5; unclear D gene. The CDR3 consists of 12 residues. The ends were cut back, 2 bases at V and 5 bases at J, with 5 bases in the middle. CDR1 KGHDR and CDR2 SFDVKD come from the germline V gene. CDR3 loop: CATSDSGETQYF. The CDR3 DNA reads TGTGCCACCAGTGATTCTGGGGAGACCCAGTACTTC.